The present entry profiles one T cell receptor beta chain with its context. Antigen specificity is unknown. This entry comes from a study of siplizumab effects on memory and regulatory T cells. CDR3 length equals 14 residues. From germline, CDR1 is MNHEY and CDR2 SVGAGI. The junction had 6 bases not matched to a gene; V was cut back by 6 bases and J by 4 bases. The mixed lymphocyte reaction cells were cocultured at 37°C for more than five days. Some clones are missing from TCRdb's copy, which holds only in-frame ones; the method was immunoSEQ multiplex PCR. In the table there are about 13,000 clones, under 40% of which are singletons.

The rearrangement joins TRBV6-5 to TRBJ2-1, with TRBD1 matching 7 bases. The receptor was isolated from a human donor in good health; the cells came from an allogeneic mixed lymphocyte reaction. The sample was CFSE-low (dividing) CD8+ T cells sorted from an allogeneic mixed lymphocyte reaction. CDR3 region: CASSTGVWYNEQFF. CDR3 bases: TGTGCCAGCAGCACAGGGGTCTGGTACAATGAGCAGTTCTTC.